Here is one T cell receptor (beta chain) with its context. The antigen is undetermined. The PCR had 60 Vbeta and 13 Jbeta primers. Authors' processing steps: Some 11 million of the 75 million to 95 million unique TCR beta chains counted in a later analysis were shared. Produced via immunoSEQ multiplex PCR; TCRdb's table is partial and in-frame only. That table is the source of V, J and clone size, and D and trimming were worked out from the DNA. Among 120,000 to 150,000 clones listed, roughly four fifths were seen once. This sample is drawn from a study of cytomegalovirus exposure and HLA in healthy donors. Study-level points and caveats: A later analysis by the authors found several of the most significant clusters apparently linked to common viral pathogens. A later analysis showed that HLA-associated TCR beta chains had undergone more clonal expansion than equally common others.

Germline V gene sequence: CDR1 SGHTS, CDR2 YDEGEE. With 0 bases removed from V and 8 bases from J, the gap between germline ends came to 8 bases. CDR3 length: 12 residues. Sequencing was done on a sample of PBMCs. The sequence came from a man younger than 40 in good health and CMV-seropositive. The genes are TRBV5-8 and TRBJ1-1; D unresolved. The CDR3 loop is CASSLVRPEAFF. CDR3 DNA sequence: TGTGCCAGCAGCTTGGTCAGGCCGGAAGCTTTCTTT.